This T cell receptor (beta chain) was retrieved from a study of regulatory T cells in long-lasting Graves disease. The overall study: More than 5 years of antithyroid drugs with positive TSH receptor antibodies defined persistent Graves' disease. Study findings and constraints: Favored gene segments in persistent disease were TRBV28, TRBJ1-2 and TRBJ2-5.

This CDR3 contains 15 residues. Per the germline V gene, CDR1 is MNHEY and CDR2 is SMNVEV (reference sequence). Losses at the gene ends were 2 bases for V and 2 bases for J; bases not matched to a gene: 2. Stated time point: persistent/refractory GD, antithyroid drugs over 5 years with positive TRAb. PBMC RNA served as the TCR library source. As collected, the peripheral blood samples measured 7.5 to 9 milliliters each and went into EDTA tubes. Construction of the TCR beta libraries employed iRepertoire HTBI primers in conjunction with Arm-PCR of CDR3 regions. Per the authors' pipeline: The samples included approximately 62 TRBV and 14 TRBJ segments. One entry per CDR3 protein, called by TCRdb with MiXCR from the multiplex PCR reads. The V and J calls and clone size come from TCRdb's table, not from the authors' own analysis. The sample lists a few hundred thousand distinct CDR3 sequences; roughly a quarter were seen once.

This clonotype was seen more than once but under ten times. The antigen is undetermined. The receptor was isolated from a female donor with Graves disease. V and J are TRBV27 and TRBJ2-3, with 9 bases identical to TRBD2. The source material was peripheral blood mononuclear cells (PBMCs), sampled when the disease was refractory, from a patient treated with antithyroid drugs. Here the CDR3 reads CASSLLAGTTDTQYF. CDR3 sequence (DNA): TGTGCCAGCAGTTTACTAGCGGGGACCACAGATACGCAGTATTTT.